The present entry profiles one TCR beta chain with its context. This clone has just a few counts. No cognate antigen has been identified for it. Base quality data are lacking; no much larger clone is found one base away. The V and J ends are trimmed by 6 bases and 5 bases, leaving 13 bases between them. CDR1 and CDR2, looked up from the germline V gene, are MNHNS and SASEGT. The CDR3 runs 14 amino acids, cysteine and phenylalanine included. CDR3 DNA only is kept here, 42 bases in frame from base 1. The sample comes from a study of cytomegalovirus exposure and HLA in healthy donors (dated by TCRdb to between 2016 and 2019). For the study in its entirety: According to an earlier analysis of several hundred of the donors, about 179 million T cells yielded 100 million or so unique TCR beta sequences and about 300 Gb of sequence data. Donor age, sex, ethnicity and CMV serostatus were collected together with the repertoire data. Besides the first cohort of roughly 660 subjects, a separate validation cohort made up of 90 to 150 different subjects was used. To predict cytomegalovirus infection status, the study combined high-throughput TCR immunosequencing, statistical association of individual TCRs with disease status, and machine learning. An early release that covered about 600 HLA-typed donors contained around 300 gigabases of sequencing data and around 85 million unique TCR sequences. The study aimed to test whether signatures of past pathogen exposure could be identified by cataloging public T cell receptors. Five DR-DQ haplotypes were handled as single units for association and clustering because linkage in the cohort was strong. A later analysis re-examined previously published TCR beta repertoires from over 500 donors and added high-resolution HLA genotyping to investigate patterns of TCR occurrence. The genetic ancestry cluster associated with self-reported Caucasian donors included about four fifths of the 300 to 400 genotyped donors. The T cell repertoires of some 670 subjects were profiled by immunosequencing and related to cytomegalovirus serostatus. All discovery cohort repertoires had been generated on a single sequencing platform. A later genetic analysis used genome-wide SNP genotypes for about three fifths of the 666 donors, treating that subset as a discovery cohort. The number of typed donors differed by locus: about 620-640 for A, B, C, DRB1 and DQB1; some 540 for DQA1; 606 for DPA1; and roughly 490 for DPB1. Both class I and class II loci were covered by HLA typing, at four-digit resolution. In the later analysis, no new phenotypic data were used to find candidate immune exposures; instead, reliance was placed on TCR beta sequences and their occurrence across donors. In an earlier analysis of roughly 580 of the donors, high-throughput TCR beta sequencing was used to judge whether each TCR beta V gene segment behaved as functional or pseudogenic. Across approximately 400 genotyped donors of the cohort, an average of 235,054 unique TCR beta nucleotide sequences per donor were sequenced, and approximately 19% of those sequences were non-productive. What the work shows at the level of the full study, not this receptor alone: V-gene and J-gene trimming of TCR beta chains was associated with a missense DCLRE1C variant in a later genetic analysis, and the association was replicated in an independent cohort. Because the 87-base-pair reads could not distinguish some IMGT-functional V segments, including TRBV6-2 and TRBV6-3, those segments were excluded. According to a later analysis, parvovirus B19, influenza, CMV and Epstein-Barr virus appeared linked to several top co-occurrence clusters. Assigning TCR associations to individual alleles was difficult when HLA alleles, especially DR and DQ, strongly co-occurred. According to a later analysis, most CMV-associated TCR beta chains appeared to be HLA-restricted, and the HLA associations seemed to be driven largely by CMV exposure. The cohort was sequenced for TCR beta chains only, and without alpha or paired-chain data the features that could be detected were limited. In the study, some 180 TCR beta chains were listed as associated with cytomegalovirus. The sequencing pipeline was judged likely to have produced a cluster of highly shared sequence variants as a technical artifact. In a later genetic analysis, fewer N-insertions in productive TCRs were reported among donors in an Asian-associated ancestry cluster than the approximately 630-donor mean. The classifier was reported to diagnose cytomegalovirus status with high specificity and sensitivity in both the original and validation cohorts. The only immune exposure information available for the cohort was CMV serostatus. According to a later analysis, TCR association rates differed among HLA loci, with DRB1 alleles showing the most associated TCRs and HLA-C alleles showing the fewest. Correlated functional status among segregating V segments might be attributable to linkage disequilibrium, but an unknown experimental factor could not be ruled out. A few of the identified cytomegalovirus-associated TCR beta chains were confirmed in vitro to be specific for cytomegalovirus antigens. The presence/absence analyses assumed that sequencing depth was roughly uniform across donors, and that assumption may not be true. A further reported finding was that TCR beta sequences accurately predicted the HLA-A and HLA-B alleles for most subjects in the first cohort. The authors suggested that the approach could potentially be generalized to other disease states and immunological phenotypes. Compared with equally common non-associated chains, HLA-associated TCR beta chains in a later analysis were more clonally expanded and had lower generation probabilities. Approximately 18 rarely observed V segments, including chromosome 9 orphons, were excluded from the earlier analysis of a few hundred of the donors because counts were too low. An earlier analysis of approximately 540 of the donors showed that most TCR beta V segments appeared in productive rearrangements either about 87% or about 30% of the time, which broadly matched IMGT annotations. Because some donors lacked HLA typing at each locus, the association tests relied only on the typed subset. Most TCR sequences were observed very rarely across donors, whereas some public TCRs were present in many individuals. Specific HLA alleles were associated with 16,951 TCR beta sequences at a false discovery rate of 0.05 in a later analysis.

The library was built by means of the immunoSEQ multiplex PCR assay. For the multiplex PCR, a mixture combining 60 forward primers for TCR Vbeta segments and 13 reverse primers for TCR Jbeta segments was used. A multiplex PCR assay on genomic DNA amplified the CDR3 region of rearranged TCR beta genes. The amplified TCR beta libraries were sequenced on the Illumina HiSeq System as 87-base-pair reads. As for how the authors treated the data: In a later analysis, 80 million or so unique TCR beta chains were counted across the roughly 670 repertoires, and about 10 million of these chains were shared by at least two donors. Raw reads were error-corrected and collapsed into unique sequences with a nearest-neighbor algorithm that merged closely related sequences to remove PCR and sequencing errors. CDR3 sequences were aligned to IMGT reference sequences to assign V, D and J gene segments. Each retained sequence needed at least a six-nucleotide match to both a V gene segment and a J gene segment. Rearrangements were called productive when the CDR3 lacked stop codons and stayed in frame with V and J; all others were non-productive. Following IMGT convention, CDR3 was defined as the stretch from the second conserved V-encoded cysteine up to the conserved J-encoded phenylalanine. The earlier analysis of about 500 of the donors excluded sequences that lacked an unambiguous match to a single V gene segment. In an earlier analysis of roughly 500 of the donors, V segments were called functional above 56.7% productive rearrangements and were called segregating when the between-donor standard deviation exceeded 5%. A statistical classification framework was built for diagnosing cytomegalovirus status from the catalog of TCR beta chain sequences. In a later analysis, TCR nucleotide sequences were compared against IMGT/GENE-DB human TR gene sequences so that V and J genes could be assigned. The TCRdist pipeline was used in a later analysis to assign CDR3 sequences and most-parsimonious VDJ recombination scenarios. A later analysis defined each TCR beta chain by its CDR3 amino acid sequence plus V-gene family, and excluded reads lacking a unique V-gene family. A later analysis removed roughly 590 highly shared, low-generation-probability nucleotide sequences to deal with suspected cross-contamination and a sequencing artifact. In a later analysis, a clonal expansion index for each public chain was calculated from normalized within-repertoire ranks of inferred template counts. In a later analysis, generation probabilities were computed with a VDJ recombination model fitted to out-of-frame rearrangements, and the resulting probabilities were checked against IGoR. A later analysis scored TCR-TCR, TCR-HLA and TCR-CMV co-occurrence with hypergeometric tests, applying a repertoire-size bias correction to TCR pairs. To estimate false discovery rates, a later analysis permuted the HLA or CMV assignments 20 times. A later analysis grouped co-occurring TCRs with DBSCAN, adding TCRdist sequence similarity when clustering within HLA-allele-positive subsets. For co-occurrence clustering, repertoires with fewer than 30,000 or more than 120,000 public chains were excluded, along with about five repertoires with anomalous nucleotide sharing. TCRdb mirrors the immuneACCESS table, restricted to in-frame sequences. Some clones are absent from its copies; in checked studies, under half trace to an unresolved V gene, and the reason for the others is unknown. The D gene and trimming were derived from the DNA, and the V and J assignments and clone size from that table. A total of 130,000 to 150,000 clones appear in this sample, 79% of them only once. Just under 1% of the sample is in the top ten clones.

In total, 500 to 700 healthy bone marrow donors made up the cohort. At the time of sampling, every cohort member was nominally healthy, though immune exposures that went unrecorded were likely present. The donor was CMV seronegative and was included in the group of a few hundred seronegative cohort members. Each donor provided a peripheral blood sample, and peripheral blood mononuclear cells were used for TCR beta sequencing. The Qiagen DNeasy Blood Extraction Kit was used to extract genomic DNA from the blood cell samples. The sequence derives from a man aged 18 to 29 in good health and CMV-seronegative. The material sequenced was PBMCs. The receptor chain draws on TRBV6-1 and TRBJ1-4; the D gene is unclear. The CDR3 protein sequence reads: CASSVVLTNEKLFF. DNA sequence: TGTGCCAGCAGCGTGGTTCTAACCAATGAAAAACTGTTTTTT.